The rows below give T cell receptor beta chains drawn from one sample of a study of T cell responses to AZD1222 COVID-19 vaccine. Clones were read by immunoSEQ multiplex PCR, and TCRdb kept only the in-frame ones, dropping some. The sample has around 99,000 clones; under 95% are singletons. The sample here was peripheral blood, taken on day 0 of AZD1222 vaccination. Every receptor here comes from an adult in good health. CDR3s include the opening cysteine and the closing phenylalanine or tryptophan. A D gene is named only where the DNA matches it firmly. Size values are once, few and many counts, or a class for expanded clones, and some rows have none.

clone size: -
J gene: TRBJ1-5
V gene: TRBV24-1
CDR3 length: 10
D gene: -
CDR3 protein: CATPNQPQHF
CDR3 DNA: TGTGCCACCCCCAATCAGCCCCAGCATTTT

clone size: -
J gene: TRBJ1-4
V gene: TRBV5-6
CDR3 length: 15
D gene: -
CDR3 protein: CASSYEGHINEKLFF
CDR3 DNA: TGTGCCAGCAGCTACGAAGGACACATTAATGAAAAACTGTTTTTT

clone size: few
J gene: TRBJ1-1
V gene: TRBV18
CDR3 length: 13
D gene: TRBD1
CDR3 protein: CASSPGTGTEAFF
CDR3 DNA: TGTGCCAGCTCACCTGGGACAGGCACTGAAGCTTTCTTT

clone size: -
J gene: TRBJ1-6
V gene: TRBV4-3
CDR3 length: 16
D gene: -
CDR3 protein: CASSQDRESYNSPLHF
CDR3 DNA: TGCGCCAGCAGCCAAGATAGGGAGTCCTATAATTCACCCCTCCACTTT

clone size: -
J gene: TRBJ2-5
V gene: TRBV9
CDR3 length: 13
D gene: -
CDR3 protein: CASSLGLLETQYF
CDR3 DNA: TGTGCCAGCAGCCTAGGGCTCTTAGAGACCCAGTACTTC

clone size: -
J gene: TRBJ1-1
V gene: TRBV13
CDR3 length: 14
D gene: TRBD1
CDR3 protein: CASSPRQGMTEAFF
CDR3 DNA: TGTGCCAGCAGCCCTAGACAGGGTATGACTGAAGCTTTCTTT

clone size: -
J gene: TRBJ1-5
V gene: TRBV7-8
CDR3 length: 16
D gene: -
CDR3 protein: CASSLFRTALEQPQHF
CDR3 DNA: TGTGCCAGCAGCTTATTCCGGACAGCCCTCGAGCAGCCCCAGCATTTT

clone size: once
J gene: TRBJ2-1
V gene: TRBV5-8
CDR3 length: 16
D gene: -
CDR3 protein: CASSLPGRRSYNEQFF
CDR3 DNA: TGTGCCAGCAGCTTGCCAGGCAGGCGCTCCTACAATGAGCAGTTCTTC

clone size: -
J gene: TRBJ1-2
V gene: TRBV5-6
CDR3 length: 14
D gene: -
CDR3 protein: CASTLGGQGYGYTF
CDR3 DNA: TGTGCCAGCACCCTGGGGGGGCAGGGCTATGGCTACACCTTC

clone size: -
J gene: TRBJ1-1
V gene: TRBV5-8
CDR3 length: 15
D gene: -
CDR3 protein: CASSSLVRGWTEAFF
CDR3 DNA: TGTGCCAGCAGCTCACTGGTCCGGGGCTGGACTGAAGCTTTCTTT

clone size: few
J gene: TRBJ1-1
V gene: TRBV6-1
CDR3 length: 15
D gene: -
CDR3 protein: CASSEALGHGTEAFF
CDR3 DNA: TGTGCCAGCAGTGAAGCGCTTGGGCATGGCACTGAAGCTTTCTTT

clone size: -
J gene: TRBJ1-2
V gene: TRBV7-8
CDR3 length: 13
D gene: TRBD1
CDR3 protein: CASSSDRDYGYTF
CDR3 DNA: TGTGCCAGCAGCTCCGACAGGGACTATGGCTACACCTTC

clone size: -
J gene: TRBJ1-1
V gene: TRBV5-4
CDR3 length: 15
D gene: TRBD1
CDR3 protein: CASSRGGGKNTEAFF
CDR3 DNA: TGTGCCAGCAGCCGAGGGGGCGGAAAGAACACTGAAGCTTTCTTT

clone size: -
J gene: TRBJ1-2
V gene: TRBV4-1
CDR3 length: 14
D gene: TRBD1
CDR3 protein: CASRRTGYNYGYTF
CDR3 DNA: TGCGCCAGCAGAAGGACAGGCTATAACTATGGCTACACCTTC

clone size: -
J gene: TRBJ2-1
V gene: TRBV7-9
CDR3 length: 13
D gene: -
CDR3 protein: CASSRRAPGPQFF
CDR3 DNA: TGTGCCAGCAGCCGACGGGCCCCCGGGCCGCAGTTCTTC

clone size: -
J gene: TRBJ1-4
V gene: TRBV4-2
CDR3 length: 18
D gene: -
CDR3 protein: CASSQVQPGGVGNEKLFF
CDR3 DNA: TGTGCCAGCAGCCAAGTTCAACCCGGGGGGGTAGGTAATGAAAAACTGTTTTTT

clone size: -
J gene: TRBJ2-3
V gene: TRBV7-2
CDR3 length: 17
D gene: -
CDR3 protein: CASSPLSLGASTDTQYF
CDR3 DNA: TGTGCCAGCAGCCCCCTTTCTTTGGGGGCTAGCACAGATACGCAGTATTTT

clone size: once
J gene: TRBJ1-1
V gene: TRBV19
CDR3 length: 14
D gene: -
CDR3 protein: CASSIDLANTEAFF
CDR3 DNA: TGTGCCAGTAGTATAGATCTGGCGAACACTGAAGCTTTCTTT

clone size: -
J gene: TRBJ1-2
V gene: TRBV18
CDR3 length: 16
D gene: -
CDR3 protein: CASSPPNNRAPSGYTF
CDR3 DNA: TGTGCCAGCTCACCACCGAATAACAGGGCTCCTAGCGGCTACACCTTC

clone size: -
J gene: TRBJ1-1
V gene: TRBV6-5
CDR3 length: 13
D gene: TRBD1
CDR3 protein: CASSWTGSVGAFF
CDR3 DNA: TGTGCCAGCAGTTGGACAGGATCAGTAGGAGCTTTCTTT

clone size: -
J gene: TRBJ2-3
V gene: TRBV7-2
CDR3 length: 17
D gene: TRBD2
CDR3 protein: CASSLGGVAGPTDTQYF
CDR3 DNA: TGTGCCAGCAGCTTAGGCGGTGTAGCGGGGCCCACAGATACGCAGTATTTT

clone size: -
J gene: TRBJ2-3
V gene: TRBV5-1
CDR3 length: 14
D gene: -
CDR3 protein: CASSLGGAPDTQYF
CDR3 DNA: TGCGCCAGCAGCTTAGGGGGGGCCCCCGATACGCAGTATTTT

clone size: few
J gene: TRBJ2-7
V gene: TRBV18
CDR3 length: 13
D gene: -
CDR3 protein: CASSPWDDYEQYF
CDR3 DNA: TGTGCCAGCTCACCATGGGACGACTACGAGCAGTACTTC

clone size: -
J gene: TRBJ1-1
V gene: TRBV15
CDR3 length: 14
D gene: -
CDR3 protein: CATSRARQGNEAFF
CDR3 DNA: TGTGCCACCAGCAGAGCCCGGCAGGGGAACGAAGCTTTCTTT

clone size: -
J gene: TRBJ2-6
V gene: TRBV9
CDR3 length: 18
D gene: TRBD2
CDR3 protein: CASSVDPSGGTGANVLTF
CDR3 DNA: TGTGCCAGCAGCGTAGACCCTAGCGGGGGGACCGGGGCCAACGTCCTGACTTTC

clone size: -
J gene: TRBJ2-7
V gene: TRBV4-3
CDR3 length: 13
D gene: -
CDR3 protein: CASSQEPGHEQYF
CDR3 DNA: TGCGCCAGCAGCCAAGAACCGGGCCACGAGCAGTACTTC

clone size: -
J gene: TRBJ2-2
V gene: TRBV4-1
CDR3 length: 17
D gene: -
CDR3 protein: CASSQDRGRTNTGELFF
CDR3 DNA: TGCGCCAGCAGCCAAGATCGGGGGCGGACGAACACCGGGGAGCTGTTTTTT

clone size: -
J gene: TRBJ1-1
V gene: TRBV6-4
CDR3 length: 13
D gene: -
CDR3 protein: CASSRDIKAEAFF
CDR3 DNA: TGTGCCAGCAGCAGGGACATTAAAGCTGAAGCTTTCTTT

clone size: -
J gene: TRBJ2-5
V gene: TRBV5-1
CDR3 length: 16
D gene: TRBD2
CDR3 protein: CASRAGGGAGQETQYF
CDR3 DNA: TGCGCCAGCAGGGCGGGAGGTGGGGCCGGACAAGAGACCCAGTACTTC

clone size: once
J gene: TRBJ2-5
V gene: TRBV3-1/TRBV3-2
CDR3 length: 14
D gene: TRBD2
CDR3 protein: CASSPTSGRETQYF
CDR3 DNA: TGTGCCAGCAGTCCGACTAGCGGGCGAGAGACCCAGTACTTC

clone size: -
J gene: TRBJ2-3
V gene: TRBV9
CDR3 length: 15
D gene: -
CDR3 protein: CASSATGTSTDTQYF
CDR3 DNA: TGTGCCAGCAGCGCGACCGGGACTAGCACAGATACGCAGTATTTT

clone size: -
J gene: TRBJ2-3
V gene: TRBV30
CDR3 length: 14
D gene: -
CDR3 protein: CAWAYGSRTDTQYF
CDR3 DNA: TGTGCCTGGGCTTATGGGTCCCGCACAGATACGCAGTATTTT

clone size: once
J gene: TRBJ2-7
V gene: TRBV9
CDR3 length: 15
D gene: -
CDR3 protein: CASSVGGGSVDEQYF
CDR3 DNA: TGTGCCAGCAGCGTAGGTGGGGGATCTGTGGACGAGCAGTACTTC

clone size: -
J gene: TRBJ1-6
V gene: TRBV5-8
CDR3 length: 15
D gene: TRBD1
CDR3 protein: CASRTRGSYNSPLHF
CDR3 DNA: TGTGCCAGCAGGACCAGGGGGTCCTATAATTCACCCCTCCACTTT

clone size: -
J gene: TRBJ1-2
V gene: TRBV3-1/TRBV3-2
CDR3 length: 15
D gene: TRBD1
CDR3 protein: CASSPFGTANYGYTF
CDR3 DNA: TGTGCCAGCAGCCCCTTCGGGACAGCTAACTATGGCTACACCTTC

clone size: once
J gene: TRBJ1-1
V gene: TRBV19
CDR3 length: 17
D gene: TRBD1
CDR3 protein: CASSPTDRGGTDTEAFF
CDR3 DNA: TGTGCCAGTAGTCCGACCGACAGGGGTGGCACGGACACTGAAGCTTTCTTT

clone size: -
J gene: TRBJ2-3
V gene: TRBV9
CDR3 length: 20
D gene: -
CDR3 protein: CASSVGGSSRGHSVSDTQYF
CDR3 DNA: TGTGCCAGCAGCGTAGGTGGGAGTTCTAGGGGTCACTCCGTGTCGGATACGCAGTATTTT

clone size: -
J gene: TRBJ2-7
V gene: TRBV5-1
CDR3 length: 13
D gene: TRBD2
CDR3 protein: CASSLSGGYEQYF
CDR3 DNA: TGCGCCAGCAGCTTAAGCGGGGGGTACGAGCAGTACTTC

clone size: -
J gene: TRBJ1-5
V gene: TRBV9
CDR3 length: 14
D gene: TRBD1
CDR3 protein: CASSVGTGNQPQHF
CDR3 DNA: TGTGCCAGCAGCGTTGGGACAGGCAATCAGCCCCAGCATTTT

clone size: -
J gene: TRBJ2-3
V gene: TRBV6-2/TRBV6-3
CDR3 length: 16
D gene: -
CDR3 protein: CASSDPAGLGTDTQYF
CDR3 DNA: TGTGCCAGCAGTGACCCCGCAGGGTTAGGCACAGATACGCAGTATTTT

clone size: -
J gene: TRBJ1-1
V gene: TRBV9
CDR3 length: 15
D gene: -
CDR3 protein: CASSVAGGMNTEAFF
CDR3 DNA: TGTGCCAGCAGCGTAGCCGGGGGGATGAACACTGAAGCTTTCTTT

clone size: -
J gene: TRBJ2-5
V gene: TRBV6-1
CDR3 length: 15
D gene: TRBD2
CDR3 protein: CASSEEVGGAETQYF
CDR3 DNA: TGTGCCAGCAGTGAAGAGGTCGGGGGGGCCGAGACCCAGTACTTC

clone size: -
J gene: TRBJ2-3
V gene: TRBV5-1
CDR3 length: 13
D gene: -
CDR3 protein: CASSGLITDTQYF
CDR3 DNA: TGCGCCAGCAGCGGTCTGATCACAGATACGCAGTATTTT

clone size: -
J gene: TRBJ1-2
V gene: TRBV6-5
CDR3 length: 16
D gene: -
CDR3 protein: CASSYPTGARTYGYTF
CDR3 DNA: TGTGCCAGCAGTTACCCAACCGGGGCCCGGACCTATGGCTACACCTTC